The present T cell receptor beta chain was sequenced within a study of beta chain features in type 1 diabetes. At the level of the study: The patients were much like the healthy donors in age, gender and cell yields. Sorted cells examined across all samples numbered 85 million to 130 million. General study points: For Type 1 diabetes patients, all four CD4+ subsets carried TCRB CDR3s that were moderately but significantly shorter.

There was one heparinised blood draw per donor, averaging around 120 mL. This CDR3 has 18 amino acids. CDR1 and CDR2 (germline): KGHSH, LQKENI. Trimming removed 3 bases from V and 0 bases from J; junction bases left unmatched: 9. As every portion of the isolated RNA was reverse transcribed, the sequencing read expressed TCRB transcripts. Read counts averaged roughly 3.5 million for samples of naive, central memory and regulatory T cells. Using immunoSEQ multiplex PCR, the repertoire was profiled, and TCRdb retains in-frame clones only, with some absent. The data hold around 260,000 clones, with about a fifth observed a single time. As to this clone: As yet, its antigen is unknown.

The TCR was taken from a woman aged 40-49 years with type 1 diabetes. Sequences were obtained from naive CD4+ T cells from blood. The chain is built from TRBV18 and TRBJ2-1, with 9 positions matching TRBD2. The CDR3 here is CASSPTLAGANSYNEQFF. The CDR3 nucleotides read TGTGCCAGCTCACCCACACTAGCGGGTGCCAACTCCTACAATGAGCAGTTCTTC.